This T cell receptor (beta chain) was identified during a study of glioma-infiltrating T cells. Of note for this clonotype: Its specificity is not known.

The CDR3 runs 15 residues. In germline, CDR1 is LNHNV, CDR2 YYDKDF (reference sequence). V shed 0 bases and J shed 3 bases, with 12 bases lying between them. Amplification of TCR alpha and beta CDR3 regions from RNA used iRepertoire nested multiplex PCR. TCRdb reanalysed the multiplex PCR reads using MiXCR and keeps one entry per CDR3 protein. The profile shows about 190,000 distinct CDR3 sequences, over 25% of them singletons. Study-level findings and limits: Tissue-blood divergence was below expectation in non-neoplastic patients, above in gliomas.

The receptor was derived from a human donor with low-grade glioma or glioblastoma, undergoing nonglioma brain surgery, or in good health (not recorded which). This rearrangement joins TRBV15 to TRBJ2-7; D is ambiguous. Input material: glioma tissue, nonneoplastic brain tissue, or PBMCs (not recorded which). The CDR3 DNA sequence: TGTGCCACCAGCAGAGATCGACCCTCCTACTACGAGCAGTACTTC. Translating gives CATSRDRPSYYEQYF.